The 17 T cell receptor beta chains listed next were all sequenced from one sample in a study of cytomegalovirus exposure and HLA in healthy donors. Assay used: immunoSEQ multiplex PCR; TCRdb lists only in-frame clones, some missing. This table has approximately 200,000 clones, about nine tenths appearing once. The sequencing sample was made of PBMCs. These receptors were collected from a woman under 30 in good health and CMV-seronegative.

V usage is TRBV28 and J usage is TRBJ1-6; perhaps TRBD1 as D (6 bases). The CDR3 consists of 16 residues. Per germline, CDR1 MDHEN and CDR2 SYDVKM. V lost 5 bases, J lost 2 bases, and 13 bases lay in between. In DNA, the CDR3 is TGTGCCAGCAGTGGAGGGGGGGGCCCCTATAATTCACCCCTCCACTTT. Protein: CASSGGGGPYNSPLHF.

V gene TRBV5-1 combines with J gene TRBJ2-3; 9 bases are a match to TRBD1. The V gene's germline CDR1 is SGHRS and CDR2 YFSETQ. With V trimmed by 4 bases and J by 8 bases, 5 bases remained unmatched. The CDR3 spans 13 residues. In DNA, the CDR3 is TGCGCCAGCAGCACCGGACAGGGGTCTACGCAGTATTTT. Amino acids: CASSTGQGSTQYF.

The genes are TRBV30 and TRBJ1-2, with D perhaps TRBD1 (5 bases). Trimming removed 3 bases from V and 7 bases from J, with 15 bases in between. CDR1 is GTSNPN, CDR2 SVGIG, per germline (reference sequence). This CDR3 spans 13 amino acids. DNA of the CDR3: TGTGCCTGGAGCCCTACGACAGACCGTGGCTACACCTTC. Amino acids: CAWSPTTDRGYTF. The whole variable domain, filled in from reference TRBV30 and TRBJ1-2, reads SQTIHQWPATLVQPVGSPLSLECTVEGTSNPNLYWYRQAAGRGLQLLFYSVGIGQISSEVPQNLSASRPQDRQFILSSKKLLLSDSGFYLCAWSPTTDRGYTFGSGTRLTVV.

This clone was seen once. The V call is TRBV19, the J call TRBJ2-7; unclear D gene. With 3 bases removed from V and 0 bases from J, the gap between germline ends came to 15 bases. Germline V CDR1 and CDR2: LNHDA, SQIVND (reference sequence). This CDR3 is 16 amino acids long. The CDR3 nucleotides read TGTGCCAGTAGTATTTCCGGCGGAGCCGGCTCCTACGAGCAGTACTTC. Translated, it gives CASSISGGAGSYEQYF.

The genes are TRBV30 and TRBJ2-7; a weak D match, TRBD2 (6 bases). The CDR3 contains 13 residues. V lost 1 base, J lost 0 bases, and 7 bases lay in between. CDR1 and CDR2 from the germline V gene are GTSNPN and SVGIG (reference sequence). The CDR3 loop is CAWSGRGSYEQYF. For the CDR3, the DNA is TGTGCCTGGAGTGGGCGGGGCTCCTACGAGCAGTACTTC.

CDR3 loop: CSVEDPRLAGDEQFF. The CDR3 coding sequence is TGCAGCGTTGAAGATCCACGACTAGCGGGAGATGAGCAGTTCTTC. V gene TRBV29-1 combines with J gene TRBJ2-1, with 12 bases lining up with TRBD2. The trim removed 0 bases at V and 8 bases at J, leaving 5 bases unmatched. The CDR3 runs 15 residues. Germline-derived CDR1 and CDR2 are SQVTM and ANQGSEA.

J is TRBJ2-2 and V is TRBV12-5; 9 bases agree with TRBD2. The CDR3 is 13 residues long. Trimming took 7 bases from V and 8 from J; bases not matched to a gene: 5. In germline, CDR1 is LGHNT, CDR2 FRNRAP. The CDR3 DNA sequence: TGTGCTAGTGTGGTAGCGGGAGTTGGGGAGCTGTTTTTT. As protein: CASVVAGVGELFF.

The chain has TRBV6-5 and TRBJ1-2; a possible D gene is TRBD1 (6 bases). Trimming took off 4 bases at V and 1 base at J, with 13 bases between the two ends. The CDR3 has 15 amino acids. Germline CDR1 reads MNHEY; CDR2 reads SVGAGI. CDR3 nucleotide sequence: TGTGCCAGCAGTTCCTTTCACAGGGATAACTATGGCTACACCTTC. This translates into CASSSFHRDNYGYTF.

CDR3 nucleotides: TGTGCCAGCAGCCCGACGCCGGAGAGTTCCTACGAGCAGTACTTC. Its protein product is CASSPTPESSYEQYF. This chain links TRBV19 with TRBJ2-7; D unclear. Trimming removed 9 bases at V and 1 base at J, with 19 bases between. The CDR3 runs 15 residues. Germline V CDR1 and CDR2: LNHDA, SQIVND (reference sequence). The full variable domain, with the rest looked up from reference TRBV19 and TRBJ2-7, is DGGITQSPKYLFRKEGQNVTLSCEQNLNHDAMYWYRQDPGQGLRLIYYSQIVNDFQKGDIAEGYSVSREKKESFPLTVTSAQKNPTAFYLCASSPTPESSYEQYFGPGTRLTVT.

The chain is built from TRBV2 and TRBJ1-4; 7 bases align to TRBD1. V lost 10 bases and J lost 7; bases outside the gene matches: 9. This CDR3 has 13 amino acids. Germline loops: CDR1 SNHLY, CDR2 FYNNEI. Written as DNA, the CDR3 is TGTGCCACCACATCACAGGGGAGTGAAAAACTGTTTTTT. Translation gives CATTSQGSEKLFF.

This clone was counted once. The chain couples TRBV29-1 to TRBJ2-3; TRBD1 matches 11 bases. From germline, CDR1 is SQVTM and CDR2 ANQGSEA. The CDR3 has 14 amino acids. Germline trimming cut 4 bases from V and 3 bases from J; bases unmatched to any gene: 3. The DNA of the CDR3 is TGCAGCGTTGGGGGGGACAGGGGGACAGATACGCAGTATTTT. As protein: CSVGGDRGTDTQYF.

This clone has only one observation. The rearrangement links TRBV7-9 to TRBJ1-3; D not resolved. Trimming removed 1 base at V and 2 bases at J, with 9 bases between. CDR1 is SEHNR, CDR2 FQNEAQ, per germline (reference sequence). The CDR3 is 15 amino acids. The CDR3 bases are TGTGCCAGCAGCTTAGTTAGCTCTACTGGAAACACCATATATTTT. Its translation: CASSLVSSTGNTIYF.

This clone was found once. The chain recombines TRBV30 with TRBJ1-5; D unresolved. Between the trimmed V and J ends, which lost 2 bases and 1 base, there was a span of 9 bases. Per germline, CDR1 GTSNPN and CDR2 SVGIG (reference sequence). CDR3 length equals 14 residues. The CDR3 here is CAWSLWESNQPQHF. Written as DNA, the CDR3 is TGTGCCTGGAGTCTGTGGGAGAGCAATCAGCCCCAGCATTTT.

The gene calls are TRBV19 and TRBJ2-2; TRBD2 is a possible D gene (6 bases). Between the trimmed V and J ends, which lost 5 bases and 4 bases, there was a span of 8 bases. Per germline, CDR1 LNHDA and CDR2 SQIVND (reference sequence). The CDR3 is 13 residues long. CDR3 region: CASSLLATGELFF. CDR3 coding DNA: TGTGCCAGTAGTTTACTAGCCACCGGGGAGCTGTTTTTT.

The chain joins TRBV4-1 to TRBJ2-7, with D unclear. CDR3 length equals 14 residues. Germline CDR1 is MGHRA and CDR2 is YSYEKL. V was trimmed by 1 base and J by 2 bases, leaving 9 bases between them. The chain's CDR3 is CASSQGYSTYEQYF. In nucleotides, the CDR3 is TGCGCCAGCAGCCAAGGGTACAGCACCTACGAGCAGTACTTC.

This clone was counted a few times. The rearrangement joins TRBV25-1 to TRBJ2-1; TRBD2 is a possible D gene (6 bases). The CDR3 extends over 15 amino acids. The V end lost 2 bases, the J end lost 2 bases, and 10 bases lay between the germline ends. Germline V gene sequence: CDR1 MGHDK, CDR2 SYGVNS. The CDR3 sequence is CASSEAAGTYNEQFF. As DNA, the CDR3 is TGTGCCAGCAGTGAAGCAGCGGGTACCTACAATGAGCAGTTCTTC.

The chain links TRBV11-2 to TRBJ2-5; tentatively, D is TRBD2 (5 bases). The V gene lost 1 base and the J gene lost 3 bases, with 15 bases spanning the gap. CDR3 length: 16 amino acids. Germline V gene sequence: CDR1 SGHAT, CDR2 FQNNGV. The CDR3 coding sequence is TGTGCCAGCAGCTTAGGGCAAGGACTGACTAAAGAGACCCAGTACTTC. Its protein is CASSLGQGLTKETQYF.